These T cell receptor beta chains were read from a single sample in a study of OX40 agonist ivuxolimab in advanced cancers. Here immunoSEQ multiplex PCR was the method, and the copy in TCRdb shows in-frame clones only, minus some. The table records 65,000 to 80,000 clones, approximately 86% of them present only once. The material was CD4+ or CD8+ T cells sorted from blood, obtained in a trial of the OX40 agonist ivuxolimab. The receptors originated from an adult with an advanced solid tumor such as melanoma, head and neck, liver or kidney cancer. Each CDR3 is given with its conserved first and last residue. A D gene is named only where the DNA matches it firmly. Expanded clones are given a class, and other clones once, few, many or no size at all.

NA	19	TRBV4-1	TRBD2	TRBJ2-3	CASSQELRLAGGPTDTQYF	TGCGCCAGCAGCCAAGAGTTGAGACTAGCGGGAGGGCCAACAGATACGCAGTATTTT
NA	13	TRBV27	NA	TRBJ2-7	CASSLSPQANPLF	TGTGCCAGCAGTTTATCGCCCCAGGCCAACCCCCTTTTC
NA	14	TRBV6-5	TRBD1	TRBJ2-7	CASKHRGSSYEQYF	TGTGCCAGCAAGCACAGGGGGAGCTCCTACGAGCAGTACTTC
NA	13	TRBV27	NA	TRBJ1-1	CASTMRTGAPSFF	TGTGCCAGCACCATGAGGACGGGGGCCCCTTCATTCTTT
NA	14	TRBV6-6	NA	TRBJ2-2	CASSYPKIGGELFF	TGTGCCAGCAGTTACCCGAAGATTGGGGGGGAGCTGTTTTTT
NA	16	TRBV6-1	TRBD1	TRBJ2-7	CASSEYWDRDGDEQYF	TGTGCCAGCAGTGAATATTGGGACAGGGATGGCGACGAGCAGTACTTC
NA	12	TRBV30	NA	TRBJ1-3	CACHRTGNTIYF	TGTGCCTGTCATCGGACTGGAAACACCATATATTTT
NA	16	TRBV4-3	NA	TRBJ2-1	CASSQDGAQGRNEQFF	TGCGCCAGCAGCCAAGATGGGGCCCAGGGGAGGAATGAGCAGTTCTTC
NA	17	TRBV15	TRBD1	TRBJ2-5	CATSRDHRTGIPETQYF	TGTGCCACCAGCAGAGATCACCGGACAGGGATCCCAGAGACCCAGTACTTC
NA	13	TRBV7-9	NA	TRBJ2-7	CATSATPSYEQYF	TGTGCCACCTCCGCGACACCTTCCTACGAGCAGTACTTC
once	12	TRBV7-9	NA	TRBJ2-5	CASSPETETQYF	TGTGCCAGCAGCCCAGAGACAGAGACCCAGTACTTC
NA	15	TRBV25-1	NA	TRBJ1-6	CASSDGLRDNSPLHF	TGTGCCAGCAGTGACGGGTTAAGGGATAATTCACCCCTCCACTTT
NA	11	TRBV20-1	NA	TRBJ1-5	CSAGGGQPQHF	TGCAGTGCCGGGGGAGGTCAGCCCCAGCATTTT
NA	14	TRBV14	NA	TRBJ2-3	CASSQDWASIGQYF	TGTGCCAGCAGCCAAGATTGGGCTAGTATAGGGCAGTATTTT
NA	13	TRBV7-9	NA	TRBJ1-1	CASSLNANTEAFF	TGTGCCAGCAGCTTAAACGCGAACACTGAAGCTTTCTTT
NA	13	TRBV5-1	NA	TRBJ2-1	CASNQGIRNEQFF	TGCGCCAGCAATCAGGGAATCCGGAATGAGCAGTTCTTC